Given below is one T cell receptor (beta chain) in context. What it binds is unknown. The entry originates in a study of cytomegalovirus exposure and HLA in healthy donors. General study findings and limits: Previous analysis showed most TCR beta V segments were productive about 87% or about 30% of the time.

The primer mix had 60 Vbeta and 13 Jbeta primers. Repertoires were generated with immunoSEQ multiplex PCR, while TCRdb's copy carries only in-frame clones and drops some. The data hold approximately 70,000 clones, with 65% to 75% observed a single time. At collection, donors were nominally healthy, but unrecorded immune exposures were probable. Sequencing input: PBMCs. The source is a woman aged 60-70 years in good health and CMV-seropositive.

The DNA for the CDR3 is TGTGCCAGTAAAGGGACCACAGGGCTCATCCTCAATCAGCCCCAGCATTTT. It yields the protein CASKGTTGLILNQPQHF. The chain links TRBV19 to TRBJ1-5, with D possibly TRBD1 on 6 matching bases. Trimming removed 7 bases from V and 3 bases from J, with 22 bases in between. The CDR3 extends over 17 amino acids. The germline CDR1 and CDR2 sequences are LNHDA and SQIVND (reference sequence).